These 13 T cell receptor beta chains were sequenced from one sample in a study of blood T cell repertoires in COVID-19 (dated by TCRdb to 2018 to 2020). To prepare the library, the immunoSEQ multiplex PCR assay was applied. Imported from immuneACCESS, the table was reduced by TCRdb to in-frame sequences with V and J called. These copies leave out some clones; in studies compared against another copy, an unresolved V gene accounts for under half, and the cause of the remainder is not known. The sample table holds around 170,000 clones, of which about 88% were seen once. Over 13% of the sample comes from the top ten. Sequenced input: peripheral blood. Receptors originate from a man aged 25 to 40 with active or convalescent COVID-19.

The chain joins TRBV27 to TRBJ2-4; D unresolved. The CDR3 is 16 amino acids. V was pared by 0 bases and J by 0 bases, with 9 bases between. Germline CDR1 reads MNHEY; CDR2 reads SMNVEV (reference sequence). This chain's CDR3 is CASSLSPVLAKNIQYF. As DNA, the CDR3 is TGTGCCAGCAGTTTATCTCCAGTTCTAGCCAAAAACATTCAGTACTTC.

CDR3 nucleotide sequence: TGTGCCAGCAGTGATGTGTACGAGGGATCCCGCTATGGCTACACCTTC. Its protein is CASSDVYEGSRYGYTF. The V call is TRBV25-1, the J call TRBJ1-2; D remains ambiguous. Germline assignment: CDR1 MGHDK and CDR2 SYGVNS. The CDR3 runs to 16 residues. V lost 3 bases and J lost 4, with 18 bases in between.

The rearrangement joins TRBV19 to TRBJ1-1; TRBD1 matches 7 bases. This CDR3 has 14 amino acids. Germline V gene lookup returns CDR1 LNHDA and CDR2 SQIVND (reference sequence). The V segment lost 6 bases and the J segment 5 bases; nucleotides outside the gene matches: 9. The CDR3 DNA reads as TGTGCCAGTAGCCCGACAGGGAAGGATACTGAAGCTTTCTTT. Protein: CASSPTGKDTEAFF. The entire variable domain, with the rest obtained from reference TRBV19 and TRBJ1-1, is as follows: DGGITQSPKYLFRKEGQNVTLSCEQNLNHDAMYWYRQDPGQGLRLIYYSQIVNDFQKGDIAEGYSVSREKKESFPLTVTSAQKNPTAFYLCASSPTGKDTEAFFGQGTRLTVV.

This CDR3 reads CASSESGGRGETQYF. CDR3 nucleotide sequence: TGTGCCAGCAGTGAGTCGGGGGGACGTGGGGAGACCCAGTACTTC. The chain couples TRBV6-1 to TRBJ2-5; 7 positions agree with TRBD2. The germline gives CDR1 MNHNS, CDR2 SASEGT. This CDR3 region has 15 residues. With V trimmed by 3 bases and J by 5 bases, 9 bases remained unmatched.

The gene calls are TRBV3-1 (or the pseudogene TRBV3-2) and TRBJ1-4; 8 bases agree with TRBD1. The germline V gene encodes CDR1 LGHDT and CDR2 YNNKEL (reference sequence). V shed 1 base and J 8 bases; nucleotides not matched to a gene: 9. This CDR3 is 16 amino acids long. CDR3 protein: CASSQVKDRELEKLFF. In DNA, the CDR3 is TGTGCCAGCAGCCAAGTGAAGGACAGGGAATTGGAAAAACTGTTTTTT.

J is TRBJ2-1 and V is TRBV7-8; D is unclear. CDR3 size: 14 residues. In germline, CDR1 is SGHVS, CDR2 FQNEAQ. V lost 3 bases, J lost 4 bases, and 10 bases lay in between. The CDR3 sequence is CASSLAVTYNEQFF. The CDR3 nucleotides read TGTGCCAGCAGCTTGGCGGTGACGTACAATGAGCAGTTCTTC.

This clone has just a few counts. The genes are TRBV6-5 and TRBJ1-2; D is unresolved. V lost 0 bases to trimming and J lost 10 bases, with 9 bases between them. Germline V lookup: CDR1 MNHEY, CDR2 SVGAGI. This CDR3 region has 12 residues. CDR3 DNA: TGTGCCAGCAGTTACTCGAGGGAACCCTACACCTTC. It encodes CASSYSREPYTF.

This clone was observed once. This chain uses TRBV28 with TRBJ1-2, with D perhaps TRBD1 (5 bases). This CDR3 comprises 12 residues. Germline lookup yields CDR1 MDHEN and CDR2 SYDVKM. V gave up 7 bases and J gave up 5 bases, with 11 bases separating them. The CDR3 spells CASNIQDYGYTF. DNA of the CDR3: TGTGCCAGCAACATACAGGATTATGGCTACACCTTC.

This chain links TRBV10-2 with TRBJ1-2, with TRBD1 matching over 8 bases. CDR1 and CDR2 from the germline V gene are WSHSY and SAAADI. This CDR3 has 14 residues. The V segment lost 3 bases and the J segment 2 bases; nucleotides outside the gene matches: 2. The CDR3 DNA follows: TGCGCCAGCAGTGACAGGGGGCGAAACTATGGCTACACCTTC. Its translation: CASSDRGRNYGYTF.

The chain has TRBV19 and TRBJ1-3; unclear D gene. Per the germline V gene, CDR1 is LNHDA and CDR2 is SQIVND (reference sequence). V lost 5 bases and J 0 bases, leaving 11 bases between the germline ends. This CDR3 spans 15 amino acids. In DNA form, the CDR3 reads TGTGCCAGTAGTCCGACTCTCCTCTCTGGAAACACCATATATTTT. As protein: CASSPTLLSGNTIYF.

V usage is TRBV18 and J usage is TRBJ2-1; TRBD2 might be the D (5 bases). The germline V and J ends were trimmed by 0 bases and 9 bases, with 12 bases remaining between them. There are 14 residues in the CDR3. Germline V CDR1 and CDR2: KGHSH, LQKENI. The CDR3 sequence: CASSPPHVAGEQFF. For the CDR3, the DNA is TGTGCCAGCTCACCACCCCACGTCGCGGGTGAGCAGTTCTTC.

This clone was picked up one time. This sequence joins TRBV6-2 or TRBV6-3 and TRBJ2-1; D may be TRBD1 (6 bases). The CDR3 has 16 amino acids. Trimming took off 3 bases at V and 4 bases at J, with 16 bases between the two ends. CDR1 and CDR2 from the germline V gene are MNHEY and SVGEGT. The CDR3 reads CASSYGMGARYNEQFF. The DNA for the CDR3 is TGTGCCAGCAGTTATGGAATGGGGGCGAGATACAATGAGCAGTTCTTC.

The V call is TRBV4-1, the J call TRBJ2-3; D possibly corresponds to TRBD2 (7 bases). Trimming removed 4 bases at V and 7 bases at J, with 15 bases between. Germline loops: CDR1 MGHRA, CDR2 YSYEKL. The CDR3 totals 14 residues. CDR3 sequence: CASSRGGPVNTQYF. The CDR3 bases are TGCGCCAGCAGCCGGGGGGGGCCGGTGAATACGCAGTATTTT.